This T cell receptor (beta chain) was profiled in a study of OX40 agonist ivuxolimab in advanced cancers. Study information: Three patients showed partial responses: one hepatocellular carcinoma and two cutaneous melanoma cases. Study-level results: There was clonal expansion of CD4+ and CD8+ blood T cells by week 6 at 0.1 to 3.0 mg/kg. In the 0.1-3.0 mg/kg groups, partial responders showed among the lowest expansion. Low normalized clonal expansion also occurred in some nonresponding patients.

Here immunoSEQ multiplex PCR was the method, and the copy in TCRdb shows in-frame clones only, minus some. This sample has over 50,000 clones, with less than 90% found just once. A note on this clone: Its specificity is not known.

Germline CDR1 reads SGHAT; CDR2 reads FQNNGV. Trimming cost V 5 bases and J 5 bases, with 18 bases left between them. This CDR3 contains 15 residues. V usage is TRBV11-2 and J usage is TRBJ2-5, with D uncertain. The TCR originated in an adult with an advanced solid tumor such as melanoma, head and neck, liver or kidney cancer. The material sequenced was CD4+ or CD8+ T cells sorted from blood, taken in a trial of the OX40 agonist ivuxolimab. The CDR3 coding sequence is TGTGCCAGCAGCGCCGATATGGCGTACCGGGAGACCCAGTACTTC. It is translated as CASSADMAYRETQYF.